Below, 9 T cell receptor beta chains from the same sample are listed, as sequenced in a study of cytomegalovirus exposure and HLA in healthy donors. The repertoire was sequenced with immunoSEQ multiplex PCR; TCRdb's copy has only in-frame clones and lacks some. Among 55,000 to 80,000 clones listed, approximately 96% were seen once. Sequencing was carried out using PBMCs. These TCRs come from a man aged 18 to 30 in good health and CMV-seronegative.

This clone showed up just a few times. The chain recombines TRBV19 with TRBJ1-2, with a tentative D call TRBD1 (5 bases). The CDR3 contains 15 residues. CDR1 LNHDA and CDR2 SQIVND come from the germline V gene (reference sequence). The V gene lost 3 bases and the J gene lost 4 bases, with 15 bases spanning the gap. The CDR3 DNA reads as TGTGCCAGTAGTATCGGAGGGGCTGGGATCTATGGCTACACCTTC. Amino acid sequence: CASSIGGAGIYGYTF. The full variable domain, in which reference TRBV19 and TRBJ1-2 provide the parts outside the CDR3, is DGGITQSPKYLFRKEGQNVTLSCEQNLNHDAMYWYRQDPGQGLRLIYYSQIVNDFQKGDIAEGYSVSREKKESFPLTVTSAQKNPTAFYLCASSIGGAGIYGYTFGSGTRLTVV.

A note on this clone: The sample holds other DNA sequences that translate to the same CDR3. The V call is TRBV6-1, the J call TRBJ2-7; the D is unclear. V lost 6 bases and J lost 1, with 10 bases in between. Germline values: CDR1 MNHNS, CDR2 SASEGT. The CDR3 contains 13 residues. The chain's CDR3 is CASRETGSYEQYF. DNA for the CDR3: TGTGCCAGCAGGGAGACCGGTTCCTACGAGCAGTACTTC.

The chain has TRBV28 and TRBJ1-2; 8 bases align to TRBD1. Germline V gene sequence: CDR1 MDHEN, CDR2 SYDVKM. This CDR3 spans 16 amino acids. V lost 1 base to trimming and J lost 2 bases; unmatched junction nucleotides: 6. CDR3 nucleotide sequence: TGTGCCAGCAGTTTATACGGCCAGGGGGCGAACTATGGCTACACCTTC. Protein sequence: CASSLYGQGANYGYTF.

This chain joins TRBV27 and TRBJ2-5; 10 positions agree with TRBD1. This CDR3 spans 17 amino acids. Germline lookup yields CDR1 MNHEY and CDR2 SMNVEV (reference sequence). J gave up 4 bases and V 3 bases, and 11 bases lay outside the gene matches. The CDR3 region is CASSFLTAGQGSETQYF. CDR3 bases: TGTGCCAGCAGTTTCCTTACCGCGGGACAGGGGTCAGAGACCCAGTACTTC.

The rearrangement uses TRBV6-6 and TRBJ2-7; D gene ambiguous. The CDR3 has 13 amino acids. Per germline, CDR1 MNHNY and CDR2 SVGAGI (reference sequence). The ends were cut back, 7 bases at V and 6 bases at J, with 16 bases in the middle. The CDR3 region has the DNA TGTGCCAGCACCATCATGCAGGATTTCGAGCAGTACTTC. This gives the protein CASTIMQDFEQYF.

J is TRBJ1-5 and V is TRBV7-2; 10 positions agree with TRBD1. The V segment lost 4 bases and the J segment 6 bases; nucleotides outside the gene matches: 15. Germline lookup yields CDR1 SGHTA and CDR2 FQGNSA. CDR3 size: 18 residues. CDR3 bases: TGTGCCAGCAGCTCGCACTCGGCGGGACAGGGGATCGGTCAGCCCCAGCATTTT. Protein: CASSSHSAGQGIGQPQHF.

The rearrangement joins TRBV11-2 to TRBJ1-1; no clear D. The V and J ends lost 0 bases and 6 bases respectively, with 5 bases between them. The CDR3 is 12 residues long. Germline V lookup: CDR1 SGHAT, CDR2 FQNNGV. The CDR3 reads CASSLDRAEAFF. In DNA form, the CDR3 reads TGTGCCAGCAGCTTAGACCGGGCTGAAGCTTTCTTT.

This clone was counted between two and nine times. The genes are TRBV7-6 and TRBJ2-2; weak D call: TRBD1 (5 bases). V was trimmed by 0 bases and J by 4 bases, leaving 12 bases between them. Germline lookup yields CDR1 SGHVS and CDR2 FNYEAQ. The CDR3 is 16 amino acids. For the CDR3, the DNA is TGTGCCAGCAGCTTAGCGTCCAGGGAAAGCACCGGGGAGCTGTTTTTT. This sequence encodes CASSLASRESTGELFF.

In nucleotides, the CDR3 is TGTGCCAGCAGGCACGGACAGGGCTTAAACACTGAAGCTTTCTTT. As protein: CASRHGQGLNTEAFF. This sequence joins TRBV2 and TRBJ1-1; 8 nucleotides match TRBD1. CDR1 is SNHLY, CDR2 FYNNEI, per germline. The V gene end was trimmed by 6 bases and the J gene end by 2 bases; junction bases not matched to a gene: 8. CDR3 size: 15 residues.